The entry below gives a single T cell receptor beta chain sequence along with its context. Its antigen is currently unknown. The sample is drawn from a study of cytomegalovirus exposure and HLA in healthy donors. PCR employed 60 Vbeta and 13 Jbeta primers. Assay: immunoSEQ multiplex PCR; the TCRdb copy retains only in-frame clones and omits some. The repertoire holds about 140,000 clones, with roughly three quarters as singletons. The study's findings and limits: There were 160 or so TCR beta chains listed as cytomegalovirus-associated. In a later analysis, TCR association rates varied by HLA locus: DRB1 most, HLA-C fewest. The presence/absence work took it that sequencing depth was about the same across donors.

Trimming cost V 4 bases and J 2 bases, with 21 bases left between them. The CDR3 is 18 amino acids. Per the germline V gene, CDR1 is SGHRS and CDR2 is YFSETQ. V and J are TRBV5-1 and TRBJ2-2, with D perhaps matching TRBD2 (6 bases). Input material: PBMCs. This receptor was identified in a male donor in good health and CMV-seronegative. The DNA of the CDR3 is TGCGCCAGCAGCCATCCTACCTTCGGGGGAGACAACACCGGGGAGCTGTTTTTT. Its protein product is CASSHPTFGGDNTGELFF.